This T cell receptor beta chain came from a study of Tregs in tolerant kidney transplant recipients (dated by TCRdb to the late 2010s). Some background on the complete study: TCRbeta sequencing was used in the study to identify donor-specific regulatory T cells before combined kidney and bone marrow transplantation, and the identified cells were then tracked after transplant. TCRbeta repertoire sequencing was used in a few healthy controls to compare several ways of expanding Tregs specific for an allogeneic donor. Here is what the overall study found, with its caveats: Because the study included only a small number of patients, the results must be confirmed in larger populations and under other immunosuppression protocols. The most biologically relevant and donor-specific TCRbeta repertoire appeared to be identified by expanding Tregs with activated donor B cells. Although technical replication error seemed to be minimal, the question of biological reproducibility was not addressed directly.

Thawed PBMCs were FACS-sorted into unstimulated Tregs (CD4+CD25+CD127-), CD4+ non-Tregs (CD4+CD25-), CD4 cells and CD8 cells. Blood from healthy controls was obtained either as purchased buffy coats or from healthy volunteers. Healthy control blood was processed to PBMCs by Ficoll density gradient and cryopreserved, and patient PBMCs were collected before and after transplant. Trimming costs V 0 bases and J 0 bases, and their ends lie 18 bases apart. The CDR3 runs 18 amino acids, cysteine and phenylalanine included. Only the CDR3 portion is preserved as DNA: 54 bases, with reading frame beginning at the first base. CDR1 LGHNA and CDR2 YSLEER are derived from the germline V gene. About this clone itself: Its recognized antigen is unknown. Base qualities are missing; no much larger clone stands one base away.

For TCRbeta CDR3 sequencing, genomic DNA was extracted from sorted cells using the QIAGEN DNeasy Blood and Tissue Kit. High-throughput TCRbeta CDR3 sequencing was carried out commercially through immunoSEQ, with PCR amplification with bias correction and internal controls included. The authors processed their data as follows. Unique productive TCRbeta sequences were defined by CDR3 nucleotide sequence where primers matched, otherwise by CDR3 amino acid sequence with Vbeta and Jbeta genes. Sorting error was corrected by removing sequences shared between sorted populations at a frequency ratio of 2:1 or less, and the remaining shared sequences were assigned to the higher population. Sequences were defined as donor-reactive when expanded at least 5-fold in CFSE-low cells versus unstimulated cells and present at a frequency of at least 0.01% in CFSE-low cells. Jensen-Shannon divergence, calculated on the top 100 TCRbeta sequences ranked by frequency, was used to quantify repertoire divergence. For samples with multiple sequencing runs, sorting error was corrected separately for each run before the runs were pooled. The table was pulled from immuneACCESS by TCRdb, which kept in-frame rearrangements only. Such tables lose some clones; where checked, under half of the loss comes from unresolved V genes, and the rest has no known cause. The V and J calls and clone size come from that table; D and trimming were worked out from the DNA. Within this sample are about 68,000 clones, with 65% to 85% of them counted one time only. The top ten hold 3.5% to 5.5% of the sample.

This TCR came from a human donor in good health. The sample was CD4+ T cells from blood. The chain uses TRBV4-3 and TRBJ2-7; no D gene can be assigned with confidence. The CDR3 protein sequence reads: CASSQDPPRNRSSYEQYF. The sequenced DNA: TGCGCCAGCAGCCAAGACCCCCCCCGGAATAGGAGCTCCTACGAGCAGTACTTC.